This T cell receptor beta chain was observed in a study of blood T cell repertoires in COVID-19 (dated by TCRdb to about 2020). With respect to the entire study: Collaborator samples came from the United States, Italy and Spain and covered acute and convalescent phases of COVID-19. The material from the prospective study consisted of cDNA or gDNA derived from T cells, B-cell-depleted T cells, or PBMCs. Deeply sampled blood TCRbeta repertoires from subjects exposed to, actively infected with, or recovered from COVID-19 were included in the dataset. The repertoires were made available in a free public database intended to serve as a resource for research on the immune response to SARS-CoV-2. The samples were drawn from the first 160 participants of the ongoing ImmuneRACE study and from 1,254 subjects provided by 6 global collaborators. Sample metadata almost always included a de-identified subject ID, COVID-19 status, age in years and sex. Where available, HLA class I and class II types were taken from metadata supplied by the sample provider and were not determined by assay-based typing.

The immunoSEQ Assay, a bias-controlled multiplex PCR, was used to amplify TCRbeta CDR3 regions from genomic DNA. As for the original processing: The number of nucleated cells in each sample was estimated from the amplification of reference gene primers within the assay. Sequence reads were collapsed and filtered to measure the absolute abundance of every unique TCRbeta CDR3 rearrangement. Productive Simpson clonality was computed per sample as the square root of Simpson's diversity index over productive rearrangements. Entries here come from immuneACCESS through TCRdb and include only in-frame sequences with V and J called. Some clones fail to appear in such tables; in the studies checked, an unresolved V gene covers under half of the shortfall, and the cause of the remainder is unknown. V, J and clone size derive from that table, while D and trimming were established from the DNA sequence. This sample comprises under 250,000 clones, about 91% of them detected only once. Jointly, the top ten make up just under 6.5% of the sample.

Remarks on this clone: No antigen is known for it. Within one base of it there is no much larger clone, and no base qualities were kept.

A distance of 10 bases separates the germline ends of V and J, which lose 4 bases and 3 bases respectively. CDR1 MGHRA and CDR2 YSYEKL are derived from the germline V gene. The CDR3 goes from the cysteine to the phenylalanine over 14 residues. Only CDR3 DNA remains: 42 bases, in frame from the first base. Findings and caveats that apply to the study as a whole: Clinical and demographic metadata were provided uncurated, with the amount varying by source and participant.

In Seattle, one collaborating source enrolled patients while the infection was active and tracked those patients longitudinally over the course of disease. Whole blood was collected in K2EDTA tubes by collaborating institutions according to the institutions' own protocols. Collaborator samples were shipped for TCRbeta analysis as frozen whole blood, isolated PBMCs, or DNA extracted from either sample type. The sample comprised peripheral blood. The sequence is built from TRBV4-1 and TRBJ1-5, with no confident D gene call. The TCR originated in a woman under 40 with COVID-19, enrolled during active disease. The CDR3 region: CASSRSGNNQPQHF. The nucleotide sequence reads as follows: TGCGCCAGCAGCCGAAGCGGGAACAATCAGCCCCAGCATTTT.